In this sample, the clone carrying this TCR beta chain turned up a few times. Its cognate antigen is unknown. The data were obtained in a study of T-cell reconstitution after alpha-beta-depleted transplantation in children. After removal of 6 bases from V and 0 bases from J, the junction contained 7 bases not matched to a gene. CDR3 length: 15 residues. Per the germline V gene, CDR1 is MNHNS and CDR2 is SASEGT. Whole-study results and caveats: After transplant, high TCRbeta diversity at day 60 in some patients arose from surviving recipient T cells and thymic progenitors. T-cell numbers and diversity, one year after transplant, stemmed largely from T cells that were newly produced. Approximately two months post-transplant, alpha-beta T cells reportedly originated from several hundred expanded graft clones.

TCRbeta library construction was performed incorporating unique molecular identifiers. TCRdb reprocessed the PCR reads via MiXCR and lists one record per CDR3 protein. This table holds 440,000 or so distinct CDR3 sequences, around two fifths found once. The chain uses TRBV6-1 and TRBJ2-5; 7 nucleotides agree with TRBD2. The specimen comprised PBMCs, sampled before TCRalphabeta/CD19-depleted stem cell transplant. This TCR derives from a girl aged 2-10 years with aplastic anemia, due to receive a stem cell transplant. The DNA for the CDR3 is TGTGCCAGCAGCACTAGCGAGCTGTACCAAGAGACCCAGTACTTC. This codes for CASSTSELYQETQYF.